A single sample is the source of the 30 T cell receptor beta chains below, sequenced in a study of blood T cell repertoires in COVID-19. Generated by immunoSEQ multiplex PCR, the TCRdb table keeps only in-frame clones and is missing some. Among roughly 120,000 clones listed, about 82% were seen once. Sequencing used peripheral blood. The receptors here all came from a human donor in a cohort sampled during active COVID-19.

The chain carries TRBV18 and TRBJ1-1; maybe TRBD1 (5 bases). There are 14 residues in the CDR3. CDR1 is KGHSH and CDR2 is LQKENI in the germline V gene. V was pared by 5 bases and J by 1 base, with 11 bases between. The CDR3 region is CASSFRTKNTEAFF. DNA of the CDR3: TGTGCCAGCTCATTCCGGACAAAGAACACTGAAGCTTTCTTT.

This clone was seen just once. The V call is TRBV11-2, the J call TRBJ1-1; 11 bases agree with TRBD1. Germline CDR1 is SGHAT and CDR2 is FQNNGV. The CDR3 totals 15 residues. Losses at the gene ends were 5 bases for V and 4 bases for J; bases not matched to a gene: 6. The CDR3 sequence is CASSPDRGPSTEAFF. In DNA, the CDR3 is TGTGCCAGCAGCCCGGACAGGGGGCCGAGCACTGAAGCTTTCTTT. The full variable domain, with the rest looked up from reference TRBV11-2 and TRBJ1-1, is EAGVAQSPRYKIIEKRQSVAFWCNPISGHATLYWYQQILGQGPKLLIQFQNNGVVDDSQLPKDRFSAERLKGVDSTLKIQPAKLEDSAVYLCASSPDRGPSTEAFFGQGTRLTVV.

V and J are TRBV11-2 and TRBJ1-2; 7 bases are a match to TRBD1. The CDR3 length is 15 residues. Germline CDR1 and CDR2: SGHAT and FQNNGV. Trimming took 3 bases from V and 5 from J; bases not matched to a gene: 9. The CDR3: CASSLSGTEPYGYTF. CDR3 in DNA: TGTGCCAGCAGCTTGTCCGGGACAGAACCTTATGGCTACACCTTC.

The chain employs TRBV29-1 and TRBJ2-7; weak D call: TRBD2 (6 bases). Germline CDR1 reads SQVTM; CDR2 reads ANQGSEA. The CDR3 totals 13 residues. The V and J ends lost 7 bases and 1 base respectively, with 14 bases between them. In DNA, the CDR3 is TGCAGCGCTGTTGGGGGGTTGTCCTACGAGCAGTACTTC. This translates into CSAVGGLSYEQYF.

This chain joins TRBV19 and TRBJ2-3, with a weak D call TRBD2 (6 bases). The CDR3 totals 16 residues. Trimming took 8 bases from V and 2 from J, leaving 20 bases between them. Germline loops: CDR1 LNHDA, CDR2 SQIVND (reference sequence). The chain's CDR3 is CASGEIAVTVTDTQYF. The CDR3 nucleotides read TGTGCCAGTGGTGAGATAGCGGTTACCGTCACAGATACGCAGTATTTT.

This chain links TRBV28 with TRBJ2-7, with 8 nucleotides matching TRBD2. CDR1 and CDR2 (germline): MDHEN, SYDVKM. With V trimmed by 3 bases and J by 0 bases, 7 bases remained unmatched. This CDR3 is 16 amino acids long. The CDR3 DNA sequence: TGTGCCAGCAGTTTCCCCATCCGGGGGGGCTCCTACGAGCAGTACTTC. Translating it yields CASSFPIRGGSYEQYF.

The V call is TRBV7-9, the J call TRBJ2-1; 7 positions agree with TRBD2. Germline V CDR1 and CDR2: SEHNR, FQNEAQ (reference sequence). CDR3 size: 18 residues. V lost 8 bases, J lost 0 bases, and 16 bases stayed unmatched. CDR3 residues: CASQPRGGSVSSYNEQFF. In DNA, the CDR3 is TGTGCCAGCCAGCCTAGAGGCGGGAGCGTCAGCTCCTACAATGAGCAGTTCTTC.

The genes are TRBV6-2 or TRBV6-3 and TRBJ2-7; D remains ambiguous. Looked up from germline, CDR1 is MNHEY and CDR2 is SVGEGT. The V end was cut by 0 bases, the J end by 5 bases, with 11 bases between. The CDR3 extends over 14 amino acids. CDR3 sequence reads: CASSYSRTVNEQYF. The CDR3 coding sequence is TGTGCCAGCAGTTACTCGAGAACAGTGAACGAGCAGTACTTC.

The table lists this clone with a few counts. This chain uses TRBV27 with TRBJ2-7, with 9 bases aligning to TRBD1. V was pared by 1 base and J by 3 bases, with 7 bases of the junction left unmatched. Germline CDR1 and CDR2: MNHEY and SMNVEV (reference sequence). This CDR3 contains 16 residues. CDR3 DNA: TGTGCCAGCAGTTTATACGGGGGACAGGGTGGCTACGAGCAGTACTTC. Translated, it gives CASSLYGGQGGYEQYF.

V is TRBV10-1 and J is TRBJ2-2; perhaps TRBD2 as D (5 bases). This CDR3 region has 18 residues. With 5 bases removed from V and 2 bases from J, the gap between germline ends came to 21 bases. Germline-derived CDR1 and CDR2 are WNHNN and SYGVQD (reference sequence). The CDR3 loop is CASSLEETDWRNTGELFF. DNA of the CDR3: TGCGCCAGCAGTCTCGAAGAAACGGACTGGAGAAACACCGGGGAGCTGTTTTTT.

This clone was detected only once. The chain carries TRBV5-1 and TRBJ2-3; D might be TRBD1 (6 bases). CDR1 is SGHRS and CDR2 is YFSETQ in the germline V gene. Trimming took 0 bases from V and 8 from J, leaving 13 bases between them. The CDR3 totals 14 residues. The DNA for the CDR3 is TGCGCCAGCAGCTTGGGACAGGAGGAAGGTACGCAGTATTTT. As protein: CASSLGQEEGTQYF.

The CDR3 loop reads CASSEGQTIQETQYF. CDR3 bases: TGCGCCAGCAGTGAGGGACAAACGATCCAAGAGACCCAGTACTTC. The chain couples TRBV10-2 to TRBJ2-5, with D tentatively TRBD1 (5 bases). Trimming removed 2 bases at V and 1 base at J, with 11 bases between. There are 15 residues in the CDR3. The germline CDR1 and CDR2 sequences are WSHSY and SAAADI.

The J gene is TRBJ2-7, the V gene TRBV4-2, with 8 bases identical to TRBD2. J gave up 0 bases and V 0 bases, and 7 bases lay outside the gene matches. The germline V gene has CDR1 LGHNA and CDR2 YNFKEQ. The CDR3 has 17 residues. CDR3 nucleotides: TGTGCCAGCAGCCAAGATGTGAGACTAGCGAGCTCCTACGAGCAGTACTTC. It codes for CASSQDVRLASSYEQYF.

The chain couples TRBV4-1 to TRBJ1-1; a weak D match, TRBD1 (5 bases). CDR1 and CDR2 (germline): MGHRA, YSYEKL. CDR3 length equals 15 residues. The germline V and J ends were trimmed by 3 bases and 10 bases, with 21 bases remaining between them. CDR3 loop: CASSHSKAGRRGAFF. CDR3 nucleotide sequence: TGCGCCAGCAGCCATAGTAAAGCAGGGCGTAGGGGAGCTTTCTTT.

This clone turned up a few times. The genes are TRBV19 and TRBJ1-6; TRBD1 might be the D (6 bases). CDR1 is LNHDA and CDR2 is SQIVND in the germline V gene (reference sequence). Between the trimmed V and J ends, which lost 10 bases and 11 bases, there was a span of 15 bases. There are 12 residues in the CDR3. The chain's CDR3 is CATDTGLPPLHF. The CDR3 DNA follows: TGTGCCACCGATACAGGGTTACCACCCCTCCACTTT.

This clone was picked up one time. The CDR3 protein is CASSSDRGFYEQYF. CDR3 nucleotide sequence: TGTGCCAGCTCATCCGACAGGGGTTTCTACGAGCAGTACTTC. The chain combines TRBV18 with TRBJ2-7, with TRBD1 matching 8 bases. Germline CDR1 and CDR2: KGHSH and LQKENI. With 5 bases clipped from V and 3 bases from J, the junction kept 6 bases outside the gene matches. The CDR3 is 14 residues long.

The chain carries TRBV19 and TRBJ2-5; TRBD2 agrees at 8 bases. Unmatched junction bases numbered 18, after V lost 1 base and J lost 5 bases. The germline CDR1 and CDR2 sequences are LNHDA and SQIVND (reference sequence). The CDR3 has 19 amino acids. The CDR3 DNA follows: TGTGCCAGTAGTATAGGCCTCTCTTCGGGGGGGCCGGGGGCGGAGACCCAGTACTTC. It is translated as CASSIGLSSGGPGAETQYF. Based on the CDR3 plus reference TRBV19 and TRBJ2-5, the full variable domain is DGGITQSPKYLFRKEGQNVTLSCEQNLNHDAMYWYRQDPGQGLRLIYYSQIVNDFQKGDIAEGYSVSREKKESFPLTVTSAQKNPTAFYLCASSIGLSSGGPGAETQYFGPGTRLLVL.

This rearrangement joins TRBV2 to TRBJ2-1; tentatively, D is TRBD2 (5 bases). Germline-derived CDR1 and CDR2 are SNHLY and FYNNEI. Trimming cost V 5 bases and J 8 bases, with 13 bases left between them. This CDR3 comprises 13 residues. The CDR3 DNA reads TGTGCCAGCAGTTCAGACTACTCGGATGAGCAGTTCTTC. This encodes CASSSDYSDEQFF.

This CDR3 is CASSVGSSGLYEQYF. CDR3 nucleotides: TGTGCCAGCAGCGTAGGATCTAGCGGCCTCTACGAGCAGTACTTC. V and J are TRBV9 and TRBJ2-7, with TRBD2 identical over 7 bases. This CDR3 is built from 15 residues. Germline assignment: CDR1 SGDLS and CDR2 YYNGEE. V was clipped by 0 bases and J by 3 bases; unmatched bases: 6.

The genes are TRBV5-1 and TRBJ1-1, with 7 bases aligning to TRBD1. Germline CDR1 is SGHRS and CDR2 is YFSETQ. This CDR3 is 13 amino acids long. V dropped 1 base and J dropped 12; count of bases not matched to a gene: 9. This CDR3 is CASSLTGAAITFF. Here the CDR3 DNA reads TGCGCCAGCAGCTTGACAGGGGCGGCGATAACTTTCTTT.

The gene calls are TRBV27 and TRBJ2-7, with 11 bases that match TRBD2. CDR1 is MNHEY and CDR2 is SMNVEV in the germline V gene (reference sequence). This CDR3 spans 14 amino acids. With V trimmed by 2 bases and J by 8 bases, 5 bases remained unmatched. CDR3 nucleotides: TGTGCCAGCAGTTTAATACTAGCGGGAGATAAGCAGTACTTC. Protein sequence: CASSLILAGDKQYF.

J is TRBJ1-5 and V is TRBV28; tentatively, D is TRBD1 (6 bases). The V gene lost 6 bases and the J gene lost 0 bases, with 21 bases spanning the gap. CDR3 length: 18 amino acids. From germline, CDR1 is MDHEN and CDR2 SYDVKM. CDR3 region: CASSPYTGTTFSNQPQHF. The CDR3 nucleotides read TGTGCCAGCAGCCCCTATACCGGGACAACCTTTAGCAATCAGCCCCAGCATTTT.

As DNA, the CDR3 is TGTGCCAGCAGCGCGGGACAGAGTAATGAAAAACTGTTTTTT. This encodes CASSAGQSNEKLFF. The chain is built from TRBV9 and TRBJ1-4; the match to TRBD1 covers 7 bases. The V gene end was trimmed by 3 bases and the J gene end by 4 bases; junction bases not matched to a gene: 3. The germline gives CDR1 SGDLS, CDR2 YYNGEE. This CDR3 comprises 14 residues.

The J gene is TRBJ1-2, the V gene TRBV28, with 11 bases fitting TRBD1. V was pared by 7 bases and J by 3 bases, with 13 bases of the junction left unmatched. This CDR3 has 17 residues. Germline V gene sequence: CDR1 MDHEN, CDR2 SYDVKM. CDR3 loop: CASIPAGTGGRDYGYTF. The CDR3 DNA sequence: TGTGCCAGCATCCCCGCCGGGACAGGGGGTCGGGACTATGGCTACACCTTC.

This clone occurred once. The rearrangement uses TRBV5-1 and TRBJ2-7; D is perhaps TRBD1 (5 bases). This CDR3 is 13 amino acids long. Germline V gene sequence: CDR1 SGHRS, CDR2 YFSETQ. With 5 bases removed from V and 3 bases from J, the gap between germline ends came to 12 bases. The CDR3 DNA reads TGCGCCAGCAGGGGGCAGGGATACTACGAGCAGTACTTC. Its protein product is CASRGQGYYEQYF.

This clone is a singleton in its sample. The V and J genes are TRBV2 and TRBJ2-1, with 13 nucleotides matching TRBD2. Germline assignment: CDR1 SNHLY and CDR2 FYNNEI. The CDR3 loop spans 18 amino acids. J was trimmed by 5 bases and V by 7 bases; bases with no gene match: 14. In DNA, the CDR3 is TGTGCCAGCATCCCCAGACTAGCGGGAGGCTCGGGGAACAATGAGCAGTTCTTC. Translation: CASIPRLAGGSGNNEQFF.

This chain connects TRBV7-6 to TRBJ2-3; D ambiguous. Germline CDR1 is SGHVS and CDR2 is FNYEAQ. The ends were cut back, 3 bases at V and 5 bases at J, with 6 bases in the middle. This CDR3 is built from 12 residues. Here the CDR3 reads CASSFFGDTQYF. As DNA, the CDR3 is TGTGCCAGCAGCTTTTTCGGAGATACGCAGTATTTT. The whole variable domain, filled in from reference TRBV7-6 and TRBJ2-3, reads GAGVSQSPRYKVTKRGQDVALRCDPISGHVSLYWYRQALGQGPEFLTYFNYEAQQDKSGLPNDRFSAERPEGSISTLTIQRTEQRDSAMYRCASSFFGDTQYFGPGTRLTVL.

This clone came up once. The chain recombines TRBV19 with TRBJ1-2; TRBD1 matches at 7 bases. V gave up 2 bases and J gave up 5 bases; unmatched junction bases: 14. This CDR3 is built from 17 residues. Germline V gives CDR1 LNHDA, CDR2 SQIVND (reference sequence). The CDR3 DNA sequence: TGTGCCAGTAGTATACTCGGACAGGACGTATATCGATATGGCTACACCTTC. Protein product: CASSILGQDVYRYGYTF.

The chain carries TRBV7-9 and TRBJ2-7; no definite D call. With 2 bases removed from V and 2 bases from J, the gap between germline ends came to 10 bases. Germline CDR1 and CDR2: SEHNR and FQNEAQ (reference sequence). The length of the CDR3 is 14 residues. CDR3 sequence: CASSLTGAAYEQYF. The CDR3 DNA follows: TGTGCCAGCAGCTTAACCGGAGCCGCCTACGAGCAGTACTTC.

This chain joins TRBV25-1 and TRBJ2-1; TRBD1 is a possible D gene (6 bases). V lost 7 bases and J lost 7, with 14 bases in between. Germline V lookup: CDR1 MGHDK, CDR2 SYGVNS. The CDR3 consists of 13 residues. In DNA, the CDR3 is TGTGCCAGCAATGGAGACAGGAAAAATGAGCAGTTCTTC. Residues: CASNGDRKNEQFF.